This passage covers 21 T cell receptor beta chains from one sample sequenced in a study of blood T cell repertoires in COVID-19. The assay was immunoSEQ multiplex PCR, and TCRdb's table has in-frame clones only and misses some. Of about 61,000 clones detected, about 86% appear once; the ten largest clones hold around a sixth. Sequenced material: peripheral blood. The origin of the receptors is a woman over 75 with active COVID-19.

Regarding this clone: In the same sample, other DNA sequences code for this CDR3. The chain combines TRBV5-6 with TRBJ2-3; 13 bases align to TRBD2. Germline CDR1 is SGHDT and CDR2 is YYEEEE. The CDR3 sequence is 15 residues long. With 5 bases clipped from V and 7 bases from J, the junction kept 7 bases outside the gene matches. This CDR3 is CASRLTSGGAHTQYF. The CDR3 DNA is TGTGCCAGCAGACTCACTAGCGGGGGGGCACATACGCAGTATTTT. Variable domain in full (rest from reference TRBV5-6 and TRBJ2-3): DAGVTQSPTHLIKTRGQQVTLRCSPKSGHDTVSWYQQALGQGPQFIFQYYEEEERQRGNFPDRFSGHQFPNYSSELNVNALLLGDSALYLCASRLTSGGAHTQYFGPGTRLTVL.

The chain couples TRBV11-2 to TRBJ2-3; 11 positions match TRBD2. Germline values: CDR1 SGHAT, CDR2 FQNNGV. After removal of 0 bases from V and 8 bases from J, the junction contained 4 bases not matched to a gene. This CDR3 contains 15 residues. CDR3 nucleotide sequence: TGTGCCAGCAGCTTAGAACTAGCGGGGGTTGGTACGCAGTATTTT. Amino acid sequence: CASSLELAGVGTQYF.

V usage is TRBV19 and J usage is TRBJ1-2, with 7 bases identical to TRBD1. The germline gives CDR1 LNHDA, CDR2 SQIVND (reference sequence). The trim removed 5 bases at V and 1 base at J, leaving 7 bases unmatched. The CDR3 runs to 15 residues. CDR3 sequence (DNA): TGTGCCAGTAGTCCGCCCGGGACAGTTAACTATGGCTACACCTTC. It is translated as CASSPPGTVNYGYTF.

The J gene is TRBJ2-5, the V gene TRBV28, with a tentative D call TRBD1 (5 bases). Trimming removed 4 bases at V and 5 bases at J, with 14 bases between. Germline V gives CDR1 MDHEN, CDR2 SYDVKM. The CDR3 has 14 amino acids. The CDR3 reads CASSWALGAETQYF. Written as DNA, the CDR3 is TGTGCCAGCAGTTGGGCCCTAGGGGCCGAGACCCAGTACTTC.

As regards this clone: A read error may produce the germline difference seen at one junction end. The chain uses TRBV19 and TRBJ1-5, with TRBD1 matching over 9 bases. CDR3 length: 15 amino acids. CDR1 is LNHDA and CDR2 is SQIVND in the germline V gene (reference sequence). In DNA, the CDR3 is TGTGCCAGTAGCATAGGGACAGGGTGGAATCAGCCCCAGCATTTT. It codes for CASSIGTGWNQPQHF.

The chain uses TRBV14 and TRBJ2-1; 11 bases are a match to TRBD2. The CDR3 has 15 amino acids. V was clipped by 6 bases and J by 5 bases; unmatched bases: 6. The germline V gene encodes CDR1 SGHDN and CDR2 FVKESK. In nucleotides, the CDR3 is TGTGCCAGCAGATCTCTAGCGGGGGGAAACAATGAGCAGTTCTTC. Translation gives CASRSLAGGNNEQFF.

This clone was seen a single time. The chain combines TRBV4-1 with TRBJ2-5; a weak D match, TRBD1 (5 bases). The CDR3 consists of 12 residues. The germline CDR1 and CDR2 sequences are MGHRA and YSYEKL. Trimming removed 4 bases from V and 5 bases from J, with 8 bases in between. The CDR3 protein is CASSPRGETQYF. CDR3 coding DNA: TGCGCCAGCAGCCCAAGGGGTGAGACCCAGTACTTC.

This sequence joins TRBV28 and TRBJ2-2; no clear D. The germline V gene encodes CDR1 MDHEN and CDR2 SYDVKM. Trimming pared 8 bases from V and 3 bases from J, leaving 13 bases between. CDR3 length: 14 amino acids. This chain's CDR3 is CASHAGQYTGELFF. Written as DNA, the CDR3 is TGTGCCAGCCATGCTGGGCAGTACACCGGGGAGCTGTTTTTT. Drawing the rest from reference TRBV28 and TRBJ2-2, the complete variable domain is DVKVTQSSRYLVKRTGEKVFLECVQDMDHENMFWYRQDPGLGLRLIYFSYDVKMKEKGDIPEGYSVSREKKERFSLILESASTNQTSMYLCASHAGQYTGELFFGEGSRLTVL.

The CDR3 sequence is CATSRGGGNTGELFF. In nucleotides, the CDR3 is TGTGCCACCAGCAGAGGGGGCGGGAACACCGGGGAGCTGTTTTTT. The rearrangement uses TRBV15 and TRBJ2-2, with a weak D call TRBD1 (5 bases). This CDR3 is built from 15 residues. V was shortened by 1 base and J by 1 base, with 7 bases between the two germline ends. CDR1 is LNHNV, CDR2 YYDKDF, per germline (reference sequence).

This sequence joins TRBV6-6 and TRBJ2-7; 9 nucleotides line up with TRBD1. This CDR3 is built from 15 residues. Unmatched junction bases numbered 11, after V lost 5 bases and J lost 6 bases. Germline loops: CDR1 MNHNY, CDR2 SVGAGI (reference sequence). The CDR3 DNA reads as TGTGCCAGCAGTCTACCCCCGGGACAGGGTGGCGAGCAGTACTTC. Translated: CASSLPPGQGGEQYF.

CDR3 residues: CASSSQGAWFSAFF. Written as DNA, the CDR3 is TGTGCCAGCAGCTCTCAGGGGGCCTGGTTTAGTGCTTTCTTT. The chain couples TRBV6-5 to TRBJ1-1; 8 nucleotides align to TRBD1. This CDR3 contains 14 residues. CDR1 and CDR2 (germline): MNHEY, SVGAGI. V shed 6 bases and J 11 bases; nucleotides not matched to a gene: 14.

The rearrangement joins TRBV6-5 to TRBJ2-5; D is uncertain. The CDR3 has 13 amino acids. Germline V gives CDR1 MNHEY, CDR2 SVGAGI. V shed 6 bases and J shed 0 bases, with 8 bases lying between them. As DNA, the CDR3 is TGTGCCAGCAGGATCAGAAACCAAGAGACCCAGTACTTC. As protein: CASRIRNQETQYF.

V gene TRBV6-6 combines with J gene TRBJ2-3, with D maybe TRBD2 (7 bases). Germline CDR1 MNHNY, CDR2 SVGAGI (reference sequence). Trimming pared 2 bases from V and 2 bases from J, leaving 11 bases between. The CDR3 extends over 15 amino acids. Written as DNA, the CDR3 is TGTGCCAGCAGTTACAGGGGGGGGTCCACAGATACGCAGTATTTT. It is translated as CASSYRGGSTDTQYF.

The chain carries TRBV7-2 and TRBJ1-3, with 7 positions matching TRBD1. CDR1 is SGHTA and CDR2 is FQGNSA in the germline V gene. The length of the CDR3 is 15 residues. V shed 0 bases, J shed 1 base, and the junction held 0 bases outside the gene matches. The CDR3 DNA reads TGTGCCAGCAGCTTAGCGACAGGGTCTGGAAACACCATATATTTT. This sequence encodes CASSLATGSGNTIYF.

The J gene is TRBJ2-5, the V gene TRBV7-2; a possible D gene is TRBD2 (7 bases). V gave up 0 bases and J gave up 2 bases, with 10 bases separating them. This CDR3 spans 15 amino acids. Per the germline V gene, CDR1 is SGHTA and CDR2 is FQGNSA. The CDR3: CASSLAGGRQETQYF. CDR3 bases: TGTGCCAGCAGCTTAGCGGGGGGGCGGCAAGAGACCCAGTACTTC.

The CDR3 nucleotides are TGTGCCAGCAGCCAAGTCTTCTCAGGGGCGGACGAGCAGTACTTC. This translates into CASSQVFSGADEQYF. V is TRBV3-1 (or the pseudogene TRBV3-2) and J is TRBJ2-7; the D gene is possibly TRBD1 (6 bases). V lost 1 base, J lost 5 bases, and 15 bases lay in between. CDR1 is LGHDT, CDR2 YNNKEL, per germline (reference sequence). The CDR3 has 15 amino acids.

A word on this clone: Distinct nucleotide sequences in the sample also encode this CDR3. The rearrangement joins TRBV2 to TRBJ2-3; unclear D gene. CDR1 is SNHLY and CDR2 is FYNNEI in the germline V gene. V was shortened by 3 bases and J by 6 bases, with 7 bases between the two germline ends. The CDR3 covers 12 residues. CDR3: CASSEVADTQYF. CDR3 DNA sequence: TGTGCCAGCAGTGAGGTAGCTGATACGCAGTATTTT.

The chain recombines TRBV30 with TRBJ2-7; D is perhaps TRBD2 (6 bases). This CDR3 is 13 amino acids long. With 5 bases removed from V and 2 bases from J, the gap between germline ends came to 13 bases. The germline V gene has CDR1 GTSNPN and CDR2 SVGIG (reference sequence). The CDR3 DNA is TGTGCCTGGGCGACGGGGGTCACCTACGAGCAGTACTTC. Its protein is CAWATGVTYEQYF.

V and J are TRBV24-1 and TRBJ2-7; TRBD2 might be the D (6 bases). The V gene's germline CDR1 is KGHDR and CDR2 SFDVKD. The ends were cut back, 3 bases at V and 2 bases at J, with 13 bases in the middle. This CDR3 is built from 15 residues. Here the CDR3 reads CATSDPQGTPYEQYF. CDR3 DNA sequence: TGTGCCACCAGTGATCCCCAAGGGACTCCCTACGAGCAGTACTTC.

The chain joins TRBV6-5 to TRBJ2-7; no firm D call. Germline CDR1 is MNHEY and CDR2 is SVGAGI. CDR3 length: 14 residues. Trimming pared 6 bases from V and 2 bases from J, leaving 14 bases between. CDR3 sequence: CASSTRHQAYEQYF. DNA of the CDR3: TGTGCCAGCAGCACACGCCACCAGGCCTACGAGCAGTACTTC.

This chain joins TRBV4-2 and TRBJ1-4; 7 bases are a match to TRBD1. Trimming cost V 2 bases and J 13 bases; bases outside gene matches: 10. In germline, CDR1 is LGHNA, CDR2 YNFKEQ. This CDR3 region has 14 residues. The CDR3 loop is CASSQNRGATGLFF. CDR3 coding DNA: TGTGCCAGCAGCCAAAACAGGGGAGCCACGGGACTGTTTTTT.